The clone carrying this T cell receptor beta chain was seen a handful of times. Its antigen is currently unknown. Staff drew ten milliliters of peripheral blood from each donor. Germline V gene data show CDR1 as LGHDT and CDR2 as YNNKEL (reference sequence). The germline V and J ends were trimmed by 0 bases and 2 bases, with 13 bases remaining between them. The CDR3 is 16 amino acids. The second PCR ran about 6 to 12 cycles with a sample-barcoded 5' primer and J-beta primers. TCRdb processed the 5' RACE reads anew with MiXCR; each CDR3 protein has one entry. The sample shows 650,000 to 1,000,000 distinct CDR3 sequences, roughly 35% of them seen only once. The sample is drawn from a study of blood T cells in healthy people across ages. Study observations and caveats: Age brought a roughly linear fall in TCR beta diversity measured per million T cells. Donor CMV status was unknown, possibly confounding expanded clonotype changes.

The specimen was blood. The clonotype was recovered from a man between 18 and 29 years old in good health. The chain employs TRBV3-1 and TRBJ1-1, with D unclear. CDR3 sequence reads: CASSQDSFGQNTEAFF. In DNA form, the CDR3 reads TGTGCCAGCAGCCAAGATTCTTTCGGGCAAAACACTGAAGCTTTCTTT.